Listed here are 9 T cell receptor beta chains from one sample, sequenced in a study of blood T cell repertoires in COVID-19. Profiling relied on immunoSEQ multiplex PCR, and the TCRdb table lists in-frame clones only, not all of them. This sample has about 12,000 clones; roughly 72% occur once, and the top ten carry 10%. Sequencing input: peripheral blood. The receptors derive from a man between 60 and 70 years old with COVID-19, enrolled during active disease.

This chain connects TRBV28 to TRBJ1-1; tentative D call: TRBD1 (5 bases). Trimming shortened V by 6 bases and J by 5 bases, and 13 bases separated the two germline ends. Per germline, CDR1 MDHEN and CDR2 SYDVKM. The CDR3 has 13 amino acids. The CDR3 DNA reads TGTGCCAGCAGGGTCCCAGGGAGGACTGAAGCTTTCTTT. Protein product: CASRVPGRTEAFF.

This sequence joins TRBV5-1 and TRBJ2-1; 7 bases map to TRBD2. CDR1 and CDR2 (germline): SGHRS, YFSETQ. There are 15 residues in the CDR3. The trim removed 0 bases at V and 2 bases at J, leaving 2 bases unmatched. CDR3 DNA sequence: TGCGCCAGCAGCTTGGTTGCGGGAGCCTACAATGAGCAGTTCTTC. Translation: CASSLVAGAYNEQFF.

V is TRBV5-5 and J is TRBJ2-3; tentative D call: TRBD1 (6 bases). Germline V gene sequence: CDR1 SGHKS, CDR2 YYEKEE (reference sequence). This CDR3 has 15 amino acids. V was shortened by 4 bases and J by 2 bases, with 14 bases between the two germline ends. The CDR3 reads CASSQGQTYTDTQYF. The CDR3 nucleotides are TGTGCCAGCAGCCAAGGACAGACCTACACAGATACGCAGTATTTT. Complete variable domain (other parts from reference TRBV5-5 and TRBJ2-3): DAGVTQSPTHLIKTRGQQVTLRCSPISGHKSVSWYQQVLGQGPQFIFQYYEKEERGRGNFPDRFSARQFPNYSSELNVNALLLGDSALYLCASSQGQTYTDTQYFGPGTRLTVL.

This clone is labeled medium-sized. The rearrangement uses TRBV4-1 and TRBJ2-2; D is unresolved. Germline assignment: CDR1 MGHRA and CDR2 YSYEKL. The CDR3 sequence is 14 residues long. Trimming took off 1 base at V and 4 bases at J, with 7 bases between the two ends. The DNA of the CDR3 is TGCGCCAGCAGCCAAGGTGCGGTCACCGGGGAGCTGTTTTTT. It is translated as CASSQGAVTGELFF.

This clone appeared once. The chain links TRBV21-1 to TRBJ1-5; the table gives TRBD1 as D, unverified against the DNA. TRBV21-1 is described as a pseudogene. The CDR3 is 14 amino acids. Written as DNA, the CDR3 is TGTGCCAGTATTAACAGGGGGCGGATGCAGCCCCAGCATTTT. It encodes CASINRGRMQPQHF.

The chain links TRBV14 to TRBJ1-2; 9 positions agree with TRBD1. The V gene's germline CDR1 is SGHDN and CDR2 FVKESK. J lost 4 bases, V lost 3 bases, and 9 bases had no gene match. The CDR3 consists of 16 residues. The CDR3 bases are TGTGCCAGCAGCCACGGACAGGGGTACCTCTTCTATGGCTACACCTTC. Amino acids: CASSHGQGYLFYGYTF.

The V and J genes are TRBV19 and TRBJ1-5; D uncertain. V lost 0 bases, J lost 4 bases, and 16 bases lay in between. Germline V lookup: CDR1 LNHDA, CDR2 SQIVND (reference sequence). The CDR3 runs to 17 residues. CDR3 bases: TGTGCCAGTAGTATAGATCGCTCCCGGAGCGTTAATCAGCCCCAGCATTTT. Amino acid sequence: CASSIDRSRSVNQPQHF.

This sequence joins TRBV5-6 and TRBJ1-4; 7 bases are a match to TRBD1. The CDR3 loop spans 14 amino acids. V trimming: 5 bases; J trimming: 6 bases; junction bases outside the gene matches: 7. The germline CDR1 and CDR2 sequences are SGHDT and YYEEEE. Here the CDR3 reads CASSFDRVDEKLFF. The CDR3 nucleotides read TGTGCCAGCAGTTTCGACAGGGTGGATGAAAAACTGTTTTTT.

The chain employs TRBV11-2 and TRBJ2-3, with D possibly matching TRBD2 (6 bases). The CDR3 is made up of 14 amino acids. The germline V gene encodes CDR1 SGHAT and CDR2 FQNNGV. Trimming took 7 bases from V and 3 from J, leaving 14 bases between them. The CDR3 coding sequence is TGTGCCAGCAATACCGGGACTCTGACAGATACGCAGTATTTT. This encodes CASNTGTLTDTQYF.